The entry below describes one T cell receptor beta chain. Here immunoSEQ multiplex PCR was the method, and the copy in TCRdb shows in-frame clones only, minus some. The sample lists roughly 90,000 clones, 92% occurring once. This sample stems from a study of technical replicates of blood from a few donors. The sample consisted of T cells isolated from PBMCs. This clonotype was sampled from a human donor in good health.

CDR3: CAWSRDLGYTF. CDR3 DNA sequence: TGTGCCTGGAGTAGGGACTTGGGCTACACCTTC. The chain is built from TRBV30 and TRBJ1-2; D might be TRBD1 (5 bases). The germline V and J ends were trimmed by 2 bases and 8 bases, with 9 bases remaining between them. CDR1 is GTSNPN and CDR2 is SVGIG in the germline V gene (reference sequence). The CDR3 loop spans 11 amino acids.